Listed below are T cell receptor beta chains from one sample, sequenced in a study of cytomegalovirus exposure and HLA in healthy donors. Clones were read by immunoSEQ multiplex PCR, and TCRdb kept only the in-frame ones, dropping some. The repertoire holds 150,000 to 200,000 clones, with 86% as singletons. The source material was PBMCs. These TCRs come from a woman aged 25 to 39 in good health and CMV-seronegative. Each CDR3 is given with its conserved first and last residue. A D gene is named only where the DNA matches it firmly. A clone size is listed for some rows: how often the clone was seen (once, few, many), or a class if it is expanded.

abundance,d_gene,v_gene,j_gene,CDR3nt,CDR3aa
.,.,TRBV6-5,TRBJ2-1,TGTGCCAGCAGTTACTTCAATGAGCAGTTCTTC,CASSYFNEQFF
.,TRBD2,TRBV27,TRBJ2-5,TGTGCCAGCAGTCTCGGGACTAGCGGCCGATCGGCCCAGTACTTC,CASSLGTSGRSAQYF
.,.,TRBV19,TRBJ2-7,TGTGCCAGTAGTATATCCCTTGGCGGAGACTACGAGCAGTACTTC,CASSISLGGDYEQYF
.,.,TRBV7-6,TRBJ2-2,TGTGCCAGCAGCGGAGGTGGAGGAACCGGGGAGCTGTTTTTT,CASSGGGGTGELFF
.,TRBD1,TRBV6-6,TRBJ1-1,TGTGCCAGCAGTATAGGGACAGGGACGAACACTGAAGCTTTCTTT,CASSIGTGTNTEAFF
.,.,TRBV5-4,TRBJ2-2,TGTGCCAGCAGCTTGGTGGGTAGGGCCGGGGAGCTGTTTTTT,CASSLVGRAGELFF
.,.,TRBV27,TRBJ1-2,TGTGCCAGCAGCAAAGATACACACTCTTTCGACTATGGCTACACCTTC,CASSKDTHSFDYGYTF
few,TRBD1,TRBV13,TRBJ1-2,TGTGCCAGCAGCTTGATCAGGGGGCTGGGCTACACCTTC,CASSLIRGLGYTF
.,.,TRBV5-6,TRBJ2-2,TGTGCCAGCAGCTTGGCCGGGCCGAACACCGGGGAGCTGTTTTTT,CASSLAGPNTGELFF
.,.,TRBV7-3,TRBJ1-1,TGTGCCAGCAGCTTAAGCCCGGCCATGAACACTGAAGCTTTCTTT,CASSLSPAMNTEAFF
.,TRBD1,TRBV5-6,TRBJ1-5,TGTGCCAGCAGCTGGGGACAGGATCAGCCCCAGCATTTT,CASSWGQDQPQHF
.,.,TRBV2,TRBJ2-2,TGTGCCAGCAGTGAAGCTAAGAGTTTTACCGGGGAGCTGTTTTTT,CASSEAKSFTGELFF
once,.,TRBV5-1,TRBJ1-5,TGCGCCAGCAGCTTGGTGGGGGGTTTCAATCAGCCCCAGCATTTT,CASSLVGGFNQPQHF
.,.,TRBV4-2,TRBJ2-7,TGTGCCAGCAGCCAAGATTGGGCGAGCGGGTACGAGCAGTACTTC,CASSQDWASGYEQYF
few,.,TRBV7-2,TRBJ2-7,TGTGCCAGCAGCTCAAGTGTATCGGGGCCTATTCAGTACTTC,CASSSSVSGPIQYF
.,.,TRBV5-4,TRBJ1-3,TGTGCCAGCAGCTCCCCCGGGGAGGGGGCTGGAAACACCATATATTTT,CASSSPGEGAGNTIYF
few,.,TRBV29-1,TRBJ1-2,TGCAGCGTTGAGTCAGGAGGCTACACCTTC,CSVESGGYTF
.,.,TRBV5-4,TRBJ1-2,TGTGCCAGCAGCCTGGACGGGAACTATGGCTACACCTTC,CASSLDGNYGYTF
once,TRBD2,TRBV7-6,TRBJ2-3,TGTGCCAGCAGTTCCCCTTCCGGGACTAGCGGGACAGATACGCAGTATTTT,CASSSPSGTSGTDTQYF
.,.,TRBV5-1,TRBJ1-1,TGCGCCAGCAGCGAGGGCCAAGGGGGCACTGAAGCTTTCTTT,CASSEGQGGTEAFF
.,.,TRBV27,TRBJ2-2,TGTGCCAGCAGTTTAAGGGCCTACCTACTCTCCGGGGAGCTGTTTTTT,CASSLRAYLLSGELFF
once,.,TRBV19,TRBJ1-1,TGTGCCAGTAGTCCTTTGGGGGCAGGGCAGAACACTGAAGCTTTCTTT,CASSPLGAGQNTEAFF
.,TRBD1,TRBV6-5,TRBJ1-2,TGTGCCAGCAGTTACTCAGGGACAGGGAAGATCTATGGCTACACCTTC,CASSYSGTGKIYGYTF
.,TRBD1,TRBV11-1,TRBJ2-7,TGTGCCAGCAGCGAACAGGGGCGACCCTACGAGCAGTACTTC,CASSEQGRPYEQYF
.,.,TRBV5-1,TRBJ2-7,TGCGCCAGCAGCCGCGAAGCGATGGCAGGGGCCTACGAGCAGTACTTC,CASSREAMAGAYEQYF
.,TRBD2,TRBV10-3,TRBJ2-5,TGTGCCATCAGTGGCCTAGCGGGAGAAGAGACCCAGTACTTC,CAISGLAGEETQYF
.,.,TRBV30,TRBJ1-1,TGTGCCTGGAGGGGAGGACTGAGGAGGGGCACTGAAGCTTTCTTT,CAWRGGLRRGTEAFF
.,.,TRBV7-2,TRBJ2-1,TGTGCCAGCAGCTCTAGGGTCAATGAGCAGTTCTTC,CASSSRVNEQFF
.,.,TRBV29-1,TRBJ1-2,TGCAGCGTTGGATTGGCGGCATATGGCTACACCTTC,CSVGLAAYGYTF
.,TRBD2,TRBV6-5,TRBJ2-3,TGTGCCAGCTCGACGGGACTAAATACGCAGTATTTT,CASSTGLNTQYF
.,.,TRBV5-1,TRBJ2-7,TGCGCCAGCACCTCCCTGGGGGGTGTCGACGAGCAGTACTTC,CASTSLGGVDEQYF
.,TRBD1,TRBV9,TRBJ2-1,TGTGCCAGCAGCGGCGACAGGGGACACAATGAGCAGTTCTTC,CASSGDRGHNEQFF
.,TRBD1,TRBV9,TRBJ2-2,TGTGCCAGCAGCGCACAGGGGATTGGCGGGGAGCTGTTTTTT,CASSAQGIGGELFF
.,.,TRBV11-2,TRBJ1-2,TGTGCCAGCAGCACCCGACCAGGGGTGACTAACTATGGCTACACCTTC,CASSTRPGVTNYGYTF
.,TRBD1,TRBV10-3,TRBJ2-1,TGTGCCATCAGTGAATTGGGGGGACAGGGGGTGGTTGAGCAGTTCTTC,CAISELGGQGVVEQFF
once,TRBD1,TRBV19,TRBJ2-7,TGTGCCAGTAGTCCCACCCGGGACAGGGGTTCCTACGAGCAGTACTTC,CASSPTRDRGSYEQYF
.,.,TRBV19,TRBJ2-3,TGTGCCAGTAGTATAGCAGGTACAGATACGCAGTATTTT,CASSIAGTDTQYF
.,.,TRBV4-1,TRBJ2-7,TGCGCCAGCAGCCAATACGAAGGAGCCTACGAGCAGTACTTC,CASSQYEGAYEQYF
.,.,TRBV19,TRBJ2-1,TGTGCCAGTAGTCTGGCGCTTCCCACGTACTACAATGAGCAGTTCTTC,CASSLALPTYYNEQFF